This T cell receptor (beta chain) was sequenced in a study of shared clonotypes between healthy human individuals. The CDR3 sequence is 12 residues long. Germline V CDR1 and CDR2: ENHRY, SYGVKD. About this clone: What it binds is not known. One junction end disagrees with the germline gene, perhaps due to a read error.

Study results and limitations: Generation probabilities were higher for clonotypes shared across all four sorted-subset donors than for unshared ones.

Assay execution took place at the deep level. Every subset had its genomic DNA shared out evenly among several immunoSEQ plates. Under the authors' procedure: With immunoSEQ giving junction-only sequences and no quality scores, filtering differed. Sequencing was performed with immunoSEQ multiplex PCR; in TCRdb, only in-frame clones are kept and a portion is missing. The DNA was the basis for D and trimming; V, J and clone size are from that table. The table has about 1 million clones, around 74% seen once. This chain links TRBV10-3 with TRBJ2-7; 7 bases agree with TRBD1. This TCR was recovered from a man between 18 and 35 years old in good health. Sequences were obtained from memory CD4+ T cells sorted from blood. The subset here: CD45RA-negative fraction. The CDR3 sequence: CAISDRGYEQHF. CDR3 nucleotides: TGTGCCATCAGTGACAGGGGGTACGAGCAGCACTTC.